This T cell receptor beta chain derives from a study of T cell responses to AZD1222 COVID-19 vaccine. General study points: Spike-specific TCR breadth and depth rose after two AZD1222 doses.

The repertoire was sequenced with immunoSEQ multiplex PCR; TCRdb's copy has only in-frame clones and lacks some. Of some 140,000 clones in the sample, 88% were seen once. The CDR3 loop spans 13 amino acids. The V segment lost 7 bases and the J segment 4 bases; nucleotides outside the gene matches: 2. Germline assignment: CDR1 SGHDT and CDR2 YYEEEE. About this clone: Its specificity is unknown.

The chain is built from TRBV5-6 and TRBJ1-6, with 7 bases lining up with TRBD1. The origin of this receptor is an adult in good health. This specimen was peripheral blood, taken on day 0 of AZD1222 vaccination. The CDR3 loop is CASAGQYNSPLHF. DNA of the CDR3: TGTGCCAGCGCGGGACAGTATAATTCACCCCTCCACTTT. Variable domain in full (rest from reference TRBV5-6 and TRBJ1-6): DAGVTQSPTHLIKTRGQQVTLRCSPKSGHDTVSWYQQALGQGPQFIFQYYEEEERQRGNFPDRFSGHQFPNYSSELNVNALLLGDSALYLCASAGQYNSPLHFGNGTRLTVT.